The 25 T cell receptor beta chains below were found in one sample sequenced in a study of blood T cell repertoires in COVID-19 (dated by TCRdb to the early 2020s). Libraries came from the immunoSEQ multiplex PCR assay. In its TCRdb copy, this immuneACCESS table keeps in-frame sequences only and misses some clones. Where compared with another copy, unresolved V genes explain less than half of these, and the others have no known cause. This sample gives roughly 230,000 clones in total; approximately 82% of them show up just once. The ten largest clonotypes hold 3.6% of the sample. Material for sequencing was peripheral blood. The receptors originated from an elderly woman with acute or convalescent COVID-19.

The gene calls are TRBV19 and TRBJ1-2; no definite D call. This CDR3 is 14 amino acids long. CDR1 and CDR2 (germline): LNHDA, SQIVND (reference sequence). The ends were cut back, 5 bases at V and 3 bases at J, with 13 bases in the middle. The CDR3 DNA reads as TGTGCCAGTAGTCTTGCCCGGGGTGACTATGGCTACACCTTC. This encodes CASSLARGDYGYTF.

This clone came up a few times. The chain links TRBV18 to TRBJ1-2, with 10 positions matching TRBD1. V gave up 4 bases and J gave up 0 bases; unmatched junction bases: 8. The CDR3 is made up of 17 amino acids. Germline values: CDR1 KGHSH, CDR2 LQKENI. CDR3 sequence (DNA): TGTGCCAGCTCACGTCCCGGGACAGGGGAAGCTAACTATGGCTACACCTTC. Translation gives CASSRPGTGEANYGYTF. Variable domain in full (rest from reference TRBV18 and TRBJ1-2): NAGVMQNPRHLVRRRGQEARLRCSPMKGHSHVYWYRQLPEEGLKFMVYLQKENIIDESGMPKERFSAEFPKEGPSILRIQQVVRGDSAAYFCASSRPGTGEANYGYTFGSGTRLTVV.

This clone came up a few times. The V and J genes are TRBV6-4 and TRBJ1-2, with D perhaps TRBD1 (6 bases). CDR1 and CDR2 (germline): MRHNA, SNTAGT. The length of the CDR3 is 16 residues. V lost 3 bases, J lost 4 bases, and 18 bases lay in between. CDR3 nucleotides: TGTGCCAGCAGTGATTGTCTCGTCCAGGGGATCTATGGCTACACCTTC. Amino acid sequence: CASSDCLVQGIYGYTF.

This clone was seen once. This sequence joins TRBV24-1 and TRBJ1-5; D is possibly TRBD1 (5 bases). Trimming took off 4 bases at V and 6 bases at J, with 9 bases between the two ends. CDR1 KGHDR and CDR2 SFDVKD come from the germline V gene. The CDR3 spans 13 residues. The CDR3 region is CATSDGHLQPQHF. Here the CDR3 DNA reads TGTGCCACCAGTGACGGACATCTTCAGCCCCAGCATTTT.

V and J are TRBV5-4 and TRBJ2-1; D is uncertain. This CDR3 region has 16 residues. Per germline, CDR1 SGHNT and CDR2 YYREEE (reference sequence). Trimming shortened V by 0 bases and J by 6 bases, and 16 bases separated the two germline ends. The CDR3 bases are TGTGCCAGCAGCTTGGAACTTCCCACCCTACCCAATGAGCAGTTCTTC. As protein: CASSLELPTLPNEQFF.

This clone was counted between two and nine times. V gene TRBV9 combines with J gene TRBJ1-1; 7 nucleotides line up with TRBD1. With 4 bases clipped from V and 0 bases from J, the junction kept 6 bases outside the gene matches. Germline CDR1 is SGDLS and CDR2 is YYNGEE. The CDR3 extends over 15 amino acids. This CDR3 reads CASSFGQDMNTEAFF. The CDR3 DNA is TGTGCCAGCAGCTTCGGACAGGACATGAACACTGAAGCTTTCTTT.

The V call is TRBV4-1, the J call TRBJ2-3; D not resolved. This CDR3 is 11 amino acids long. Trimming removed 0 bases at V and 13 bases at J, with 8 bases between. CDR1 is MGHRA and CDR2 is YSYEKL in the germline V gene. The DNA for the CDR3 is TGCGCCAGCAGCCAAGAATCGCGGAAGTATTTT. Its translation is CASSQESRKYF.

This clone appeared a single time. The V gene is TRBV4-3, the J gene TRBJ1-4; 7 bases map to TRBD1. V lost 0 bases to trimming and J lost 7 bases; unmatched junction nucleotides: 11. This CDR3 has 17 amino acids. Germline V gene data show CDR1 as LGHNA and CDR2 as YSLEER. The CDR3 coding sequence is TGCGCCAGCAGCCAAGATCGGGGTCCACAGGGGAGTGAAAAACTGTTTTTT. Amino acid sequence: CASSQDRGPQGSEKLFF.

This chain connects TRBV24-1 to TRBJ2-1; D remains unclear. The V end was cut by 2 bases, the J end by 6 bases, with 7 bases between. CDR1 and CDR2 (germline): KGHDR, SFDVKD. This CDR3 is built from 13 residues. CDR3: CATSDSYINEQFF. The CDR3 DNA reads as TGTGCCACCAGTGATTCTTACATCAATGAGCAGTTCTTC.

The chain employs TRBV7-3 and TRBJ1-4; D is ambiguous. The CDR3 is 17 residues long. With 5 bases removed from V and 4 bases from J, the gap between germline ends came to 20 bases. Germline CDR1 reads SGHTA; CDR2 reads FQGTGA. The CDR3 loop reads CASSPVPRGAYNEKLFF. As DNA, the CDR3 is TGTGCCAGCAGCCCAGTCCCCCGCGGCGCATATAATGAAAAACTGTTTTTT.

The chain is built from TRBV2 and TRBJ2-3; D possibly corresponds to TRBD1 (6 bases). V was cut by 6 bases and J by 6 bases, with 10 bases left in between. Germline values: CDR1 SNHLY, CDR2 FYNNEI. The CDR3 contains 12 residues. CDR3 sequence reads: CASSDRSDTQYF. CDR3 DNA sequence: TGTGCCAGCAGCGACAGGTCCGATACGCAGTATTTT.

The chain couples TRBV11-1 to TRBJ2-5; 7 bases are shared with TRBD1. V shed 5 bases, J shed 1 base, and the junction held 4 bases outside the gene matches. Germline assignment: CDR1 SGHAT and CDR2 FQDESV (reference sequence). CDR3 size: 14 residues. The CDR3 bases are TGTGCCAGCAGCCCCCGGGACAGCCAAGAGACCCAGTACTTC. This sequence encodes CASSPRDSQETQYF.

The chain joins TRBV24-1 to TRBJ1-2; 9 nucleotides agree with TRBD1. The CDR3 length is 15 residues. With V trimmed by 4 bases and J by 5 bases, 7 bases remained unmatched. Germline CDR1 and CDR2: KGHDR and SFDVKD. CDR3 loop: CATSDPGQGVYGYTF. In DNA, the CDR3 is TGTGCCACCAGTGACCCGGGACAGGGAGTATATGGCTACACCTTC.

V gene TRBV28 combines with J gene TRBJ1-1, with D possibly matching TRBD1 (6 bases). V lost 2 bases to trimming and J lost 9 bases, with 16 bases between them. Germline-derived CDR1 and CDR2 are MDHEN and SYDVKM. This CDR3 is 14 amino acids long. The CDR3 is CASSLPGGGLKAFF. In DNA, the CDR3 is TGTGCCAGCAGTTTACCCGGGGGGGGCCTAAAAGCTTTCTTT.

This clone appeared a single time. The J gene is TRBJ1-4, the V gene TRBV28; a weak D match, TRBD1 (5 bases). The ends were cut back, 3 bases at V and 5 bases at J, with 10 bases in the middle. Germline V gives CDR1 MDHEN, CDR2 SYDVKM. The CDR3 sequence is 14 residues long. CDR3 sequence (DNA): TGTGCCAGCAGTTTCCCCAGACAGAATGAAAAACTGTTTTTT. Its protein is CASSFPRQNEKLFF.

The J gene is TRBJ2-6, the V gene TRBV19, with unresolved D. CDR1 LNHDA and CDR2 SQIVND come from the germline V gene (reference sequence). V was trimmed by 5 bases and J by 1 base, leaving 9 bases between them. CDR3 length equals 15 residues. The CDR3 loop reads CASSPRQSGANVLTF. The CDR3 bases are TGTGCCAGTAGTCCCCGTCAGTCTGGGGCCAACGTCCTGACTTTC. The full variable domain, its missing parts supplied by reference TRBV19 and TRBJ2-6, is DGGITQSPKYLFRKEGQNVTLSCEQNLNHDAMYWYRQDPGQGLRLIYYSQIVNDFQKGDIAEGYSVSREKKESFPLTVTSAQKNPTAFYLCASSPRQSGANVLTFGAGSRLTVL.

The chain employs TRBV6-6 and TRBJ1-1; D perhaps matches TRBD1 (5 bases). V was clipped by 2 bases and J by 7 bases, with 14 bases between them. The CDR3 consists of 14 residues. The germline V gene encodes CDR1 MNHNY and CDR2 SVGAGI (reference sequence). CDR3 DNA sequence: TGTGCCAGCAGTTACGGCCGGGGGACCAGTGAAGCTTTCTTT. Its translation is CASSYGRGTSEAFF.

V and J are TRBV5-8 and TRBJ1-6, with 7 bases matching TRBD1. There are 17 residues in the CDR3. From germline, CDR1 is SGHTS and CDR2 YDEGEE. With V trimmed by 4 bases and J by 6 bases, 13 bases remained unmatched. The CDR3 nucleotides are TGTGCCAGCAGCCGGGACCCCGGGCAGGGGGTTAATTCACCCCTCCACTTT. As protein: CASSRDPGQGVNSPLHF.

The rearrangement uses TRBV28 and TRBJ2-3; 15 bases match TRBD2. V gave up 6 bases and J gave up 2 bases; unmatched junction bases: 3. The CDR3 contains 16 residues. Germline CDR1 is MDHEN and CDR2 is SYDVKM. The CDR3 DNA reads TGTGCCAGCAGCGGGACTAGCGGGGGGCACACAGATACGCAGTATTTT. Protein sequence: CASSGTSGGHTDTQYF.

V is TRBV6-5 and J is TRBJ1-1; D call uncertain. Deletions cut 6 bases from V and 6 bases from J, with 14 bases between. This CDR3 has 13 residues. CDR1 is MNHEY and CDR2 is SVGAGI in the germline V gene. The CDR3 loop reads CASRQPLTPEAFF. DNA for the CDR3: TGTGCCAGCAGGCAACCCCTGACTCCTGAAGCTTTCTTT.

V and J are TRBV5-4 and TRBJ2-2; D is unresolved. The CDR3 runs 18 residues. Trimming took off 1 base at V and 3 bases at J, with 19 bases between the two ends. Germline lookup yields CDR1 SGHNT and CDR2 YYREEE (reference sequence). The CDR3 is CASSLRISPLRDTGELFF. CDR3 DNA sequence: TGTGCCAGCAGCTTGAGAATTTCCCCCCTCCGGGACACCGGGGAGCTGTTTTTT.

Concerning this clone itself: The same CDR3 also results from other DNA sequences found in this sample. The chain has TRBV5-1 and TRBJ1-4; maybe TRBD1 (6 bases). Germline values: CDR1 SGHRS, CDR2 YFSETQ. This CDR3 has 14 amino acids. Between the trimmed V and J ends, which lost 2 bases and 1 base, there was a span of 6 bases. CDR3 DNA sequence: TGCGCCAGCAGCTTACAGGGAACTAATGAAAAACTGTTTTTT. It translates to CASSLQGTNEKLFF.

This chain joins TRBV30 and TRBJ1-6; D gene ambiguous. The CDR3 length is 13 residues. The V end lost 2 bases, the J end lost 7 bases, and 9 bases lay between the germline ends. Germline V gene sequence: CDR1 GTSNPN, CDR2 SVGIG (reference sequence). The CDR3 is CAWSRGGNSPLHF. Here the CDR3 DNA reads TGTGCCTGGAGTCGGGGAGGGAATTCACCCCTCCACTTT. The whole variable domain, remainder taken from reference TRBV30 and TRBJ1-6, is SQTIHQWPATLVQPVGSPLSLECTVEGTSNPNLYWYRQAAGRGLQLLFYSVGIGQISSEVPQNLSASRPQDRQFILSSKKLLLSDSGFYLCAWSRGGNSPLHFGNGTRLTVT.

This sequence joins TRBV9 and TRBJ2-5; no clear D. CDR1 is SGDLS and CDR2 is YYNGEE in the germline V gene. The CDR3 extends over 15 amino acids. V was cut by 0 bases and J by 2 bases, with 11 bases left in between. CDR3 in amino acids: CASSVGVAGQETQYF. CDR3 nucleotide sequence: TGTGCCAGCAGCGTAGGGGTGGCAGGTCAAGAGACCCAGTACTTC.

This rearrangement joins TRBV7-3 to TRBJ2-1; TRBD1 matches 8 bases. In germline, CDR1 is SGHTA, CDR2 FQGTGA. The CDR3 runs to 13 residues. V lost 2 bases, J lost 9 bases, and 3 bases stayed unmatched. The CDR3 spells CASSLYQGAEQFF. CDR3 DNA sequence: TGTGCCAGCAGCTTATACCAGGGGGCTGAGCAGTTCTTC.